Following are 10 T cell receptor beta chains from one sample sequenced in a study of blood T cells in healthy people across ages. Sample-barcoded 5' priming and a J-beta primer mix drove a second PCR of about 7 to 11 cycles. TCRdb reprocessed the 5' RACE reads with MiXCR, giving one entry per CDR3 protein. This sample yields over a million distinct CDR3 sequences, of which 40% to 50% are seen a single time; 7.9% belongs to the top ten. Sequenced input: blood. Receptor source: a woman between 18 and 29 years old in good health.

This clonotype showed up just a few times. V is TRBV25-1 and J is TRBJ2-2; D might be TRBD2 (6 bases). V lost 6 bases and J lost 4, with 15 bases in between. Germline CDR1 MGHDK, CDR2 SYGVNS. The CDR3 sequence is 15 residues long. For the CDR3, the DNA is TGTGCCAGCAGACCCAGGGATAGCGGCACCGGGGAGCTGTTTTTT. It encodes CASRPRDSGTGELFF.

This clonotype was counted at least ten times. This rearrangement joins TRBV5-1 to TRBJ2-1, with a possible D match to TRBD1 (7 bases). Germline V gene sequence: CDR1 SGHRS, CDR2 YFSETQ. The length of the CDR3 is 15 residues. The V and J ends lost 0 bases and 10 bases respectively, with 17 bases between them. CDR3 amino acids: CASSLGLGGTWEQFF. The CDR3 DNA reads TGCGCCAGCAGCTTGGGACTAGGGGGCACATGGGAGCAGTTCTTC. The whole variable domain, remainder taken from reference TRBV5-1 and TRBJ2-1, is KAGVTQTPRYLIKTRGQQVTLSCSPISGHRSVSWYQQTPGQGLQFLFEYFSETQRNKGNFPGRFSGRQFSNSRSEMNVSTLELGDSALYLCASSLGLGGTWEQFFGPGTRLTVL.

As DNA, the CDR3 is TGTGCCAGCAGTGAAGGGTTGCAGTCTGAGCAGTTCTTC. Translated, it gives CASSEGLQSEQFF. V gene TRBV6-1 combines with J gene TRBJ2-1; no reliable D call. Germline V gene sequence: CDR1 MNHNS, CDR2 SASEGT. The length of the CDR3 is 13 residues. Trimming left V 1 base short and J 9 bases short, with 10 bases between.

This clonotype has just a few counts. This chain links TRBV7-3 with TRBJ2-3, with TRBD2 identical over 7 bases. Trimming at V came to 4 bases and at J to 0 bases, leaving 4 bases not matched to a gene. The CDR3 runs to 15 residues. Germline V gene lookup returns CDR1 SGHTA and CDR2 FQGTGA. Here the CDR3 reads CASSSTSASTDTQYF. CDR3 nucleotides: TGTGCCAGCAGCTCCACTAGCGCCAGCACAGATACGCAGTATTTT.

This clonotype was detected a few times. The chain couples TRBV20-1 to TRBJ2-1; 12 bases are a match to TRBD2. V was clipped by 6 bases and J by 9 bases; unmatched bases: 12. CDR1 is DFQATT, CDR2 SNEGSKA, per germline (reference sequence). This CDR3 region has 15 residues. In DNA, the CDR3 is TGCAGTGCCCGAACGACTAGCGGGAGTTTTGTTGAGCAGTTCTTC. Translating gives CSARTTSGSFVEQFF.

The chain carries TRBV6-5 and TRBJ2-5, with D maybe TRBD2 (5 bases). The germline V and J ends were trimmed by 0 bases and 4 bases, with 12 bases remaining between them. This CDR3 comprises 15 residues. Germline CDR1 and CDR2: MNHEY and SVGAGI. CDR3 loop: CASSYSTERGETQYF. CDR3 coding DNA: TGTGCCAGCAGTTACTCGACGGAACGGGGAGAGACCCAGTACTTC.

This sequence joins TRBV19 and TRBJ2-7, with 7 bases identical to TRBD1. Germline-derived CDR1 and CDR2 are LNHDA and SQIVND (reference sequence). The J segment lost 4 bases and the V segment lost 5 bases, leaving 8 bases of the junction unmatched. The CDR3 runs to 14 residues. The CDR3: CASSFPPGQYEQYF. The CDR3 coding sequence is TGTGCCAGTAGTTTTCCTCCGGGACAGTACGAGCAGTACTTC.

The CDR3 coding sequence is TGTGCCAGCTATCGATCTAGCGCCGCCTACGAGCAGTACTTC. It encodes CASYRSSAAYEQYF. V usage is TRBV27 and J usage is TRBJ2-7; D possibly corresponds to TRBD2 (6 bases). Germline CDR1 reads MNHEY; CDR2 reads SMNVEV (reference sequence). The length of the CDR3 is 14 residues. The V end lost 8 bases, the J end lost 2 bases, and 16 bases lay between the germline ends.

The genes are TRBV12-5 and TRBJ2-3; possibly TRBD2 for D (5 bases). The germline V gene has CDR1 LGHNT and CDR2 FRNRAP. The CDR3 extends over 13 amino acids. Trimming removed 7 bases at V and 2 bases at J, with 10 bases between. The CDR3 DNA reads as TGTGCTAGTGTCGAGGGAAACACAGATACGCAGTATTTT. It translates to CASVEGNTDTQYF. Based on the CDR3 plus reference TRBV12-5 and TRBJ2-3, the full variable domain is DARVTQTPRHKVTEMGQEVTMRCQPILGHNTVFWYRQTMMQGLELLAYFRNRAPLDDSGMPKDRFSAEMPDATLATLKIQPSEPRDSAVYFCASVEGNTDTQYFGPGTRLTVL.

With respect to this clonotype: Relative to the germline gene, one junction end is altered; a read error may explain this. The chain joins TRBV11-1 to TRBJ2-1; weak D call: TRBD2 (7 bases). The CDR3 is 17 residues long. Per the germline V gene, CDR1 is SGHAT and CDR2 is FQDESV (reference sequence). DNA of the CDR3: TGTGCCAGCAGCTTAGGGGGGGCTAGCGGCTCCTACAATGAGCGGTTCTTC. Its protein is CASSLGGASGSYNERFF.